This TCR beta chain originates from a study of T cells in Graves' hyperthyroidism and ophthalmopathy. Trimming removed 7 bases from V and 2 bases from J; junction bases left unmatched: 6. CDR1 and CDR2 (germline): MNHEY, SVGAGI. The CDR3 has 15 amino acids. The source material, RNA transcripts, was used to amplify TCR beta CDR3 regions. The study used the HTBI primer set for a first-round RT-PCR of the TCR CDR3. TCRdb independently ran MiXCR on the multiplex PCR reads; one entry per CDR3 protein. The table records 650,000 to 700,000 distinct CDR3 sequences, 15% to 20% of them present only once. Study-wide results and caveats: Ophthalmopathy onset followed model prediction by a median roughly 6 months. Researchers found most expanded thyroid clonotypes above 0.001 in blood as well.

A note on this clonotype: Its antigen remains unknown.

Patients aged 18 to 65 had newly diagnosed hyperthyroidism lasting under 2 months. The chain employs TRBV6-5 and TRBJ1-3; 9 bases fit TRBD1. The sample taken for sequencing was blood. This TCR derives from a man aged 45 to 65 with Graves' hyperthyroidism. CDR3 residues: CASTGTGGPGNTIYF. The CDR3 bases are TGTGCCAGCACGGGAACAGGGGGCCCTGGAAACACCATATATTTT.